This TCR beta chain originates from a study of cytomegalovirus exposure and HLA in healthy donors. About this clone: Its antigen is currently unknown.

The germline gives CDR1 LGHNA, CDR2 YNFKEQ. Unmatched junction bases numbered 5, after V lost 0 bases and J lost 8 bases. This CDR3 is built from 14 residues. Study-wide points: A later analysis linked a missense variant in DCLRE1C to the trimming of TCR beta V and J genes. In presence/absence analyses, roughly uniform sequencing depth across donors was assumed.

The PCR used 60 Vbeta and 13 Jbeta primers. Data came from immunoSEQ multiplex PCR; TCRdb stores just in-frame clones and leaves some out. Across approximately 50,000 clones, the top ten clones capture approximately 2.2% of the sample. Sequencing was performed on PBMCs. This chain links TRBV4-2 with TRBJ1-2, with TRBD1 matching over 8 bases. This sequence originates from a female donor in good health and CMV-seronegative. This CDR3 reads CASSQEQGARGYTF. The CDR3 DNA reads as TGTGCCAGCAGCCAAGAGCAGGGGGCACGGGGCTACACCTTC.